This TCR beta chain is drawn from a study of long-term antiretroviral therapy in people with HIV. Across the study: The 2015 recommendation for immediate ART came about a decade after the earliest samples.

Only one count was recorded for this clone. Its antigen is as yet unknown. Findings and limits, study-wide: Nothing was known about ART adherence, viral resistance or changes in therapy. Control repertoires displayed wider CDR3 length ranges than the HIV repertoires.

Germline assignment: CDR1 SGHTA and CDR2 FQGTGA. This CDR3 has 17 amino acids. Trimming took off 4 bases at V and 0 bases at J, with 15 bases between the two ends. Sequencing used immunoSEQ v3.0 at survey level. TCRdb's table, derived via immunoSEQ multiplex PCR, lists solely in-frame clones and lacks some. The table has about 22,000 clones, around four fifths seen once. The sample here was unsorted PBMCs, taken 1.6 years after starting antiretroviral therapy. The receptor was derived from a man in his forties with HIV. This chain uses TRBV7-3 with TRBJ2-2, with a weak D call TRBD2 (6 bases). CDR3 in DNA: TGTGCCAGCAGCTCAGGTGGGGGGACCGCGAACACCGGGGAGCTGTTTTTT. This sequence encodes CASSSGGGTANTGELFF.